The 23 T cell receptor beta chains listed next were all sequenced from one sample in a study of cytomegalovirus exposure and HLA in healthy donors. Vbeta (60) and Jbeta (13) primers were used in the PCR. Measured with immunoSEQ multiplex PCR; TCRdb has only the in-frame clones, and not every one. The data hold about 130,000 clones, with 70% to 85% observed a single time. The sequenced material came from PBMCs. All receptors come from a man aged 40-49 years in good health and CMV-seropositive.

V and J are TRBV4-1 and TRBJ2-3, with TRBD2 matching over 16 bases. V shed 0 bases, J shed 4 bases, and the junction held 10 bases outside the gene matches. Germline V lookup: CDR1 MGHRA, CDR2 YSYEKL. The CDR3 spans 20 residues. The CDR3 region is CASSQDEGTSGGAPSDTQYF. CDR3 coding DNA: TGCGCCAGCAGCCAAGATGAAGGGACTAGCGGGGGGGCACCCTCAGATACGCAGTATTTT.

V and J are TRBV6-1 and TRBJ2-7, with TRBD2 matching 7 bases. CDR1 and CDR2 from the germline V gene are MNHNS and SASEGT. This CDR3 has 14 residues. The ends lost 6 bases at V and 2 bases at J; junction bases unmatched: 7. CDR3 amino acids: CASRGGGGPYEQYF. The CDR3 DNA reads TGTGCCAGCAGGGGTGGGGGAGGGCCCTACGAGCAGTACTTC.

This clone was observed a few times. Distinct nucleotide sequences in the sample also encode this CDR3. The genes are TRBV11-3 and TRBJ2-1; D is perhaps TRBD1 (6 bases). Trimming removed 0 bases from V and 2 bases from J, with 8 bases in between. CDR1 is SGHNT and CDR2 is YENEEA in the germline V gene. The CDR3 loop spans 15 amino acids. The CDR3 nucleotides read TGTGCCAGCAGCTTAGATGCAGGGGCCTACAATGAGCAGTTCTTC. This gives the protein CASSLDAGAYNEQFF.

The V gene is TRBV5-1, the J gene TRBJ2-3; D is ambiguous. Germline V gene lookup returns CDR1 SGHRS and CDR2 YFSETQ. CDR3 length: 15 amino acids. V lost 0 bases to trimming and J lost 1 base, with 9 bases between them. CDR3 coding DNA: TGCGCCAGCAGCTTGGAAACTCCGGGCACAGATACGCAGTATTTT. Protein sequence: CASSLETPGTDTQYF.

The genes are TRBV11-3 and TRBJ2-7; 10 nucleotides line up with TRBD2. Germline-derived CDR1 and CDR2 are SGHNT and YENEEA. V lost 2 bases to trimming and J lost 2 bases; unmatched junction nucleotides: 3. This CDR3 contains 15 residues. The CDR3 sequence is CASSLLAGAPYEQYF. CDR3 DNA: TGTGCCAGCAGCTTACTAGCGGGAGCACCCTACGAGCAGTACTTC.

The V call is TRBV14, the J call TRBJ2-7; 7 bases align to TRBD2. The CDR3 extends over 18 amino acids. V trimming: 0 bases; J trimming: 5 bases; junction bases outside the gene matches: 16. CDR1 is SGHDN, CDR2 FVKESK, per germline. The CDR3 sequence: CASSQERAGRSLGHEQYF. The CDR3 coding sequence is TGTGCCAGCAGCCAAGAAAGAGCGGGGAGAAGTTTGGGCCACGAGCAGTACTTC.

As concerns this clone: The junction departs from the called germline gene at one end, perhaps through a read error. The chain couples TRBV7-7 to TRBJ2-2, with D possibly matching TRBD1 (5 bases). Germline V gene data show CDR1 as SSHAT and CDR2 as FNYEAQ (reference sequence). CDR3 length equals 13 residues. CDR3 region: CASSFRGTGELFF. The CDR3 DNA is TGTGCTAGCAGCTTTAGGGGCACCGGGGAGCTGTTTTTT.

This clone was recorded only once. The CDR3 reads CASSIDQGYSYEQYF. In nucleotides, the CDR3 is TGTGCCAGCAGTATAGACCAGGGATACTCCTACGAGCAGTACTTC. The chain employs TRBV6-6 and TRBJ2-7; D is perhaps TRBD1 (5 bases). Looked up from germline, CDR1 is MNHNY and CDR2 is SVGAGI (reference sequence). V shed 5 bases and J shed 0 bases, with 14 bases lying between them. There are 15 residues in the CDR3.

This rearrangement joins TRBV7-3 to TRBJ2-2; D is perhaps TRBD1 (5 bases). The CDR3 is 16 residues long. Germline V lookup: CDR1 SGHTA, CDR2 FQGTGA. V lost 7 bases, J lost 2 bases, and 17 bases lay in between. The CDR3: CASTLGPGANTGELFF. The CDR3 region has the DNA TGTGCCAGCACCCTCGGACCTGGGGCTAACACCGGGGAGCTGTTTTTT.

This clone is a singleton in its sample. The rearrangement joins TRBV7-9 to TRBJ2-7, with D unclear. Trimming removed 1 base at V and 1 base at J, with 8 bases between. Germline CDR1 reads SEHNR; CDR2 reads FQNEAQ (reference sequence). The length of the CDR3 is 14 residues. CDR3 region: CASSLVGTSYEQYF. The CDR3 coding sequence is TGTGCCAGCAGCTTAGTGGGCACTTCCTACGAGCAGTACTTC.

CDR3: CAWSGRSYNEQFF. For the CDR3, the DNA is TGTGCCTGGAGTGGGAGGAGCTACAATGAGCAGTTCTTC. The V call is TRBV30, the J call TRBJ2-1, with a tentative D call TRBD2 (5 bases). Germline V gene sequence: CDR1 GTSNPN, CDR2 SVGIG (reference sequence). The CDR3 loop spans 13 amino acids. Trimming left V 1 base short and J 3 bases short, with 7 bases between.

This chain connects TRBV4-3 to TRBJ2-2, with D perhaps matching TRBD2 (6 bases). This CDR3 region has 17 residues. Trimming took 4 bases from V and 2 from J, leaving 17 bases between them. Germline CDR1 is LGHNA and CDR2 is YSLEER. The CDR3 loop is CASSRTGTSANTGELFF. The CDR3, as DNA: TGCGCCAGCAGCCGCACCGGGACTTCGGCAAACACCGGGGAGCTGTTTTTT.

This clone was observed a handful of times. V is TRBV2 and J is TRBJ1-3, with D possibly TRBD1 on 6 matching bases. The V gene's germline CDR1 is SNHLY and CDR2 FYNNEI. The CDR3 sequence is 16 residues long. Trimming stripped 4 bases from V and 3 bases from J, with 16 bases between. This CDR3 is CASSGHPRGSGNTIYF. The CDR3 bases are TGTGCCAGCAGTGGCCACCCCAGGGGCAGTGGAAACACCATATATTTT.

This clone was detected once. The DNA of the CDR3 is TGTGCCAGCAGGACCTCGGACAGGGGGCTGATTGCTTTCTTT. This gives the protein CASRTSDRGLIAFF. J is TRBJ1-1 and V is TRBV6-5, with 11 bases fitting TRBD1. Per germline, CDR1 MNHEY and CDR2 SVGAGI. The CDR3 covers 14 residues. J was trimmed by 11 bases and V by 6 bases; bases with no gene match: 11.

V usage is TRBV7-2 and J usage is TRBJ2-1, with 8 bases matching TRBD2. This CDR3 comprises 14 residues. V shed 4 bases and J 8 bases; nucleotides not matched to a gene: 7. Looked up from germline, CDR1 is SGHTA and CDR2 is FQGNSA. The CDR3 sequence: CASSSGGGRDEQFF. In DNA, the CDR3 is TGTGCCAGCAGCTCCGGCGGGGGGCGCGATGAGCAGTTCTTC.

V gene TRBV4-1 combines with J gene TRBJ2-3, with 8 positions matching TRBD2. Germline V gene data show CDR1 as MGHRA and CDR2 as YSYEKL. CDR3 size: 16 residues. Trimming took 0 bases from V and 6 from J; bases not matched to a gene: 8. CDR3 bases: TGCGCCAGCAGCCAAGATAGACTAGCGAGCGGCGATACGCAGTATTTT. Protein product: CASSQDRLASGDTQYF.

The chain uses TRBV19 and TRBJ1-5, with a tentative D call TRBD1 (6 bases). Germline V lookup: CDR1 LNHDA, CDR2 SQIVND (reference sequence). This CDR3 has 16 amino acids. Trimming left V 4 bases short and J 6 bases short, with 19 bases between. CDR3 coding DNA: TGTGCCAGTAGTAACCCACGGTCAGGGGAGAGTCAGCCCCAGCATTTT. This codes for CASSNPRSGESQPQHF.

The chain employs TRBV6-1 and TRBJ1-5; D gene unclear. CDR3 length: 11 amino acids. Trimming removed 5 bases at V and 4 bases at J, with 3 bases between. CDR1 and CDR2 from the germline V gene are MNHNS and SASEGT. CDR3 sequence: CASSLNQPQHF. DNA for the CDR3: TGTGCCAGCAGTCTGAATCAGCCCCAGCATTTT.

This chain uses TRBV7-2 with TRBJ2-1; 7 bases agree with TRBD1. There are 15 residues in the CDR3. Germline loops: CDR1 SGHTA, CDR2 FQGNSA. V gave up 5 bases and J gave up 4 bases; unmatched junction bases: 8. The DNA for the CDR3 is TGTGCCAGCAGCCTCGACAGGGAACGGTACAATGAGCAGTTCTTC. It is translated as CASSLDRERYNEQFF.

This chain uses TRBV6-1 with TRBJ1-4; 7 bases match TRBD1. V shed 6 bases and J 4 bases; nucleotides not matched to a gene: 8. The CDR3 runs to 15 residues. Germline CDR1 reads MNHNS; CDR2 reads SASEGT. CDR3 residues: CASRVRGTVNEKLFF. The CDR3 nucleotides are TGTGCCAGCAGAGTCCGGGGGACAGTTAATGAAAAACTGTTTTTT.

The chain couples TRBV28 to TRBJ1-1; 7 positions agree with TRBD1. CDR3 length: 13 residues. V shed 6 bases and J 4 bases; nucleotides not matched to a gene: 5. From germline, CDR1 is MDHEN and CDR2 SYDVKM. CDR3 loop: CASRSRGATEAFF. The CDR3, as DNA: TGTGCCAGCAGGTCCAGGGGGGCCACTGAAGCTTTCTTT.

V is TRBV5-6 and J is TRBJ1-2; weak D call: TRBD1 (6 bases). Trimming removed 2 bases from V and 8 bases from J, with 19 bases in between. The germline V gene encodes CDR1 SGHDT and CDR2 YYEEEE. The CDR3 has 15 residues. DNA for the CDR3: TGTGCCAGCAGCTTTACACAACGGTCCCAGGGGGGCTACACCTTC. This translates into CASSFTQRSQGGYTF.

This chain connects TRBV5-4 to TRBJ2-5, with a tentative D call TRBD2 (6 bases). V lost 0 bases and J lost 4, with 13 bases in between. Looked up from germline, CDR1 is SGHNT and CDR2 is YYREEE (reference sequence). The CDR3 loop spans 15 amino acids. For the CDR3, the DNA is TGTGCCAGCAGCTTGGCCGGGGGTTGGGGAGAGACCCAGTACTTC. Its protein is CASSLAGGWGETQYF.